The entry below gives a single TCR beta chain sequence along with its context. Its antigen remains unidentified. This may stem from a read error, because a much larger clone lies one nucleotide away. Germline CDR1 KGHDR, CDR2 SFDVKD. CDR3 size: 11 residues. Generation of bulk TCR libraries relied on previously described methods and listed TCR primers. MiXCR was run by TCRdb on the PCR reads, yielding one entry per CDR3 protein. The table lists about 500,000 distinct CDR3 sequences, roughly 23% of them singletons, with under 0.85% in the top ten. This sample was taken from a study of molecular identifiers for immune sequencing clone quantification. Notes on the study in general: Jurkat TCR RNA spiked in from one cell reportedly remained identifiable amid 850,000 to 1,000,000 naive cells. Highly expanded clone sizes could end up underestimated if a barcode were shared by identical TCR molecules.

This clonotype was obtained from a human donor in good health. Some libraries in this study had Jurkat cell RNA spiked in. The sample was naive CD8+ T cells from blood, with Jurkat cell RNA spiked in. Noted subset: FACS-sorted CD8+CD4-CCR7+CD45RA+ naive T cells. This sequence joins TRBV24-1 and TRBJ2-2; tentative D call: TRBD2 (5 bases). The CDR3 sequence: CATSVPGELLF. In DNA, the CDR3 is TGTGCCACCAGTGTTCCCGGGGAGCTGCTTTTT.